This TCR beta chain was captured in a study of cytomegalovirus exposure and HLA in healthy donors. Turning to the study itself: A subsequent analysis stated that the 100 to 150 validation repertoires were run on the same platform as the 600 to 750 first-cohort repertoires.

Comments on this clone: Antigen specificity is unknown. Other DNA sequences in this specimen translate into the identical CDR3.

This table comes from immunoSEQ multiplex PCR, and its TCRdb copy is limited to in-frame clones, with some not included. The repertoire has 200,000 to 250,000 clones, approximately 80% of them found once; the top ten carry over 12%. The CDR3 is 14 amino acids. CDR1 is SGHRS and CDR2 is YFSETQ in the germline V gene. The ends were cut back, 4 bases at V and 0 bases at J, with 8 bases in the middle. Study-level findings and limits: Confirmation in vitro established that three CMV-associated chains were specific for CMV antigens. Subsequent analysis showed first-cohort TCR clusters tending to co-occur in 120 validation repertoires. Cytomegalovirus status was reportedly diagnosed by the classifier with high specificity and sensitivity.

This TCR derives from a woman aged 25 to 39 in good health and CMV-seropositive. V is TRBV5-1 and J is TRBJ1-5; the D is unclear. Sequencing was performed on PBMCs. CDR3 amino acids: CASSPDGSNQPQHF. The CDR3 nucleotides are TGCGCCAGCAGCCCGGACGGTAGCAATCAGCCCCAGCATTTT.